A single sample is the source of the 7 T cell receptor beta chains below, sequenced in a study of T cell responses to AZD1222 COVID-19 vaccine. Only in-frame clones appear in the TCRdb table, and some are missing; sequencing was by immunoSEQ multiplex PCR. Here the sample spans roughly 140,000 clones, about 93% being singletons. This material consisted of peripheral blood, taken on day 0 of AZD1222 vaccination. The receptors were sampled from an adult in good health.

This chain uses TRBV6-5 with TRBJ1-1; D remains ambiguous. The V gene lost 6 bases and the J gene lost 6 bases, with 8 bases spanning the gap. Germline lookup yields CDR1 MNHEY and CDR2 SVGAGI. This CDR3 spans 11 amino acids. The CDR3 nucleotides are TGTGCCAGCAGGCCCCAGGCTGAAGCTTTCTTT. As protein: CASRPQAEAFF.

This clone was seen once. The chain has TRBV9 and TRBJ1-6; 11 bases are shared with TRBD1. The germline V gene has CDR1 SGDLS and CDR2 YYNGEE. V shed 2 bases and J 9 bases; nucleotides not matched to a gene: 4. The CDR3 runs 15 residues. The CDR3 protein is CASSVGTGGTSPLHF. For the CDR3, the DNA is TGTGCCAGCAGCGTGGGGACAGGGGGGACTTCACCCCTCCACTTT.

The chain is built from TRBV3-1 (or the pseudogene TRBV3-2) and TRBJ2-5; D unclear. V shed 1 base and J shed 2 bases, with 8 bases lying between them. The CDR3 sequence is 14 residues long. The germline V gene has CDR1 LGHDT and CDR2 YNNKEL (reference sequence). The CDR3 is CASSQAGVQETQYF. The DNA of the CDR3 is TGTGCCAGCAGCCAAGCCGGCGTACAAGAGACCCAGTACTTC.

V is TRBV7-9 and J is TRBJ1-2; 8 bases map to TRBD1. This CDR3 has 14 residues. Germline CDR1 and CDR2: SEHNR and FQNEAQ (reference sequence). V shed 3 bases, J shed 2 bases, and the junction held 2 bases outside the gene matches. CDR3 DNA: TGTGCCAGCAGCTTCCGGGACAGGAACTATGGCTACACCTTC. This sequence encodes CASSFRDRNYGYTF. The entire variable domain, with the rest obtained from reference TRBV7-9 and TRBJ1-2, is as follows: DTGVSQNPRHKITKRGQNVTFRCDPISEHNRLYWYRQTLGQGPEFLTYFQNEAQLEKSRLLSDRFSAERPKGSFSTLEIQRTEQGDSAMYLCASSFRDRNYGYTFGSGTRLTVV.

In this sample, this clone turned up a few times. This chain connects TRBV6-6 to TRBJ2-7; D may match TRBD1 or TRBD2 (6 bases each). Germline CDR1 MNHNY, CDR2 SVGAGI (reference sequence). CDR3 size: 13 residues. V lost 7 bases and J lost 2, with 12 bases in between. This CDR3 reads CASKGGYTYEQYF. The CDR3 region has the DNA TGTGCCAGCAAAGGGGGGTACACCTACGAGCAGTACTTC.

The rearrangement uses TRBV10-3 and TRBJ2-2, with 8 positions matching TRBD2. This CDR3 spans 17 amino acids. Germline assignment: CDR1 ENHRY and CDR2 SYGVKD. V trimming: 5 bases; J trimming: 4 bases; junction bases outside the gene matches: 12. The CDR3 sequence is CAISLQRGSGGTGELFF. The CDR3, as DNA: TGTGCCATCAGTCTCCAGCGGGGGAGTGGAGGCACCGGGGAGCTGTTTTTT.

This clone was detected once. This chain joins TRBV4-3 and TRBJ1-6; D gene ambiguous. The CDR3 sequence is 15 residues long. The V gene's germline CDR1 is LGHNA and CDR2 YSLEER. The V end lost 3 bases, the J end lost 0 bases, and 6 bases lay between the germline ends. The CDR3 reads CASSQDSSYNSPLHF. In DNA form, the CDR3 reads TGCGCCAGCAGCCAGGATAGCTCCTATAATTCACCCCTCCACTTT.